The present entry profiles one T cell receptor (beta chain) with its context. The CDR3 has 12 residues. The V end lost 4 bases, the J end lost 4 bases, and 7 bases lay between the germline ends. The data are from a study of blood T cell repertoires in COVID-19. Study as a whole: Samples representing acute and convalescent COVID-19 were sourced from the United States, Italy and Spain. T cells, B-cell-depleted T cells, or PBMCs supplied cDNA or gDNA.

Per the study methods: The assay estimated nucleated cells by amplifying reference gene primers. Method: immunoSEQ multiplex PCR; TCRdb's copy keeps in-frame clones and lacks some. V and J calls and clone size are copied from that table; D and trimming were computed from the DNA. The sample shows about 140,000 clones, 65% to 90% of them seen only once. Sequencing was done on a sample of peripheral blood. The J gene is TRBJ1-1, the V gene TRBV12-3 or TRBV12-4; D ambiguous. This clonotype originated in a man in his fifties or sixties with acute or convalescent COVID-19. The CDR3 protein is CASSSTATEAFF. CDR3 DNA: TGTGCCAGCAGTTCAACAGCCACTGAAGCTTTCTTT.